This T cell receptor (beta chain) was recovered during a study of blood T cell repertoires in COVID-19. The wider study: Spain, Italy and the United States supplied samples that represented acute and convalescent COVID-19. Sources were T cells, B-cell-depleted T cells, or PBMCs; the material itself was cDNA or gDNA.

This clone occurred a few times. In the authors' methods: Scientists estimated how many nucleated cells there were by amplifying reference gene primers. Produced via immunoSEQ multiplex PCR; TCRdb's table is partial and in-frame only. The V and J calls and clone size are taken from that table; D and trimming were inferred from the DNA. The sample holds 100,000 to 150,000 clones, over 60% seen once. Losses at the gene ends were 6 bases for V and 5 bases for J; bases not matched to a gene: 9. CDR1 and CDR2 from the germline V gene are MNHEY and SVGAGI. This CDR3 contains 14 residues. The clonotype comes from a woman in her seventies with acute or convalescent COVID-19. The chain is built from TRBV6-5 and TRBJ2-7; 8 nucleotides align to TRBD1. Sequencing was done on a sample of peripheral blood. The CDR3 DNA is TGTGCCAGCAGCACTCAGGGGGCTGGCAACGAGCAGTACTTC. As protein: CASSTQGAGNEQYF.